Below are 27 T cell receptor beta chains sequenced from a single sample in a study of blood T cell repertoires in COVID-19. Some clones are missing from TCRdb's copy, which holds only in-frame ones; the method was immunoSEQ multiplex PCR. The sample carries around 300,000 clones, roughly 89% recorded once. Sequencing was carried out using PBMCs or T cells enriched from blood (not recorded which). Source of these receptors: a woman in her thirties or forties who had recovered from COVID-19.

The chain recombines TRBV5-1 with TRBJ2-3; tentative D call: TRBD2 (6 bases). The V gene's germline CDR1 is SGHRS and CDR2 YFSETQ. The CDR3 length is 16 residues. V lost 6 bases to trimming and J lost 2 bases, with 19 bases between them. The CDR3 bases are TGCGCCAGCATCCCAACCCCAGCGGGCCTCACAGATACGCAGTATTTT. It specifies CASIPTPAGLTDTQYF. The full variable domain, in which reference TRBV5-1 and TRBJ2-3 provide the parts outside the CDR3, is KAGVTQTPRYLIKTRGQQVTLSCSPISGHRSVSWYQQTPGQGLQFLFEYFSETQRNKGNFPGRFSGRQFSNSRSEMNVSTLELGDSALYLCASIPTPAGLTDTQYFGPGTRLTVL.

The chain recombines TRBV9 with TRBJ1-3, with D tentatively TRBD1 (6 bases). The CDR3 length is 14 residues. CDR1 and CDR2 (germline): SGDLS, YYNGEE. Trimming pared 0 bases from V and 5 bases from J, leaving 9 bases between. CDR3 coding DNA: TGTGCCAGCAGCGTAGATACAGGGAGAAACACCATATATTTT. This encodes CASSVDTGRNTIYF.

This chain connects TRBV30 to TRBJ2-5; D not certain. V gave up 6 bases and J gave up 0 bases, with 8 bases separating them. CDR1 GTSNPN and CDR2 SVGIG come from the germline V gene (reference sequence). The CDR3 consists of 12 residues. CDR3 DNA sequence: TGTGCCTGCACCCTAAACCAAGAGACCCAGTACTTC. Protein sequence: CACTLNQETQYF.

The chain links TRBV24-1 to TRBJ2-3, with 8 bases aligning to TRBD1. This CDR3 has 15 amino acids. From germline, CDR1 is KGHDR and CDR2 SFDVKD. Losses at the gene ends were 3 bases for V and 4 bases for J; bases not matched to a gene: 5. The CDR3: CATSDEGTGSDTQYF. Written as DNA, the CDR3 is TGTGCCACCAGTGATGAAGGGACAGGTTCAGATACGCAGTATTTT.

The chain uses TRBV29-1 and TRBJ1-1; D may be TRBD1 (6 bases). The length of the CDR3 is 12 residues. V lost 3 bases to trimming and J lost 1 base, with 6 bases between them. Germline CDR1 reads SQVTM; CDR2 reads ANQGSEA. The CDR3 is CSVDRGNTEAFF. The CDR3 bases are TGCAGCGTTGACAGGGGGAACACTGAAGCTTTCTTT.

In this sample, this clone turned up a few times. The J gene is TRBJ1-2, the V gene TRBV19; the D is unclear. Germline lookup yields CDR1 LNHDA and CDR2 SQIVND (reference sequence). The length of the CDR3 is 14 residues. Trimming stripped 6 bases from V and 3 bases from J, with 14 bases between. DNA for the CDR3: TGTGCCAGTAGGCCGGACTCACGCCACTATGGCTACACCTTC. This translates into CASRPDSRHYGYTF.

This chain connects TRBV7-9 to TRBJ2-3; D may be TRBD2 (5 bases). Germline V gene data show CDR1 as SEHNR and CDR2 as FQNEAQ (reference sequence). The CDR3 is 15 residues long. Deletions cut 7 bases from V and 0 bases from J, with 14 bases between. The CDR3 here is CASTPTSSSTDTQYF. CDR3 coding DNA: TGTGCCAGCACGCCAACTAGTTCAAGCACAGATACGCAGTATTTT.

V is TRBV4-3 and J is TRBJ2-7, with 10 bases that match TRBD2. The J segment lost 2 bases and the V segment lost 6 bases, leaving 7 bases of the junction unmatched. The V gene's germline CDR1 is LGHNA and CDR2 YSLEER. This CDR3 is 15 amino acids long. CDR3 protein: CASRLIAGGPYEQYF. For the CDR3, the DNA is TGCGCCAGCAGACTGATAGCGGGAGGACCCTACGAGCAGTACTTC.

This sequence joins TRBV2 and TRBJ2-3, with 14 bases that match TRBD2. Germline lookup yields CDR1 SNHLY and CDR2 FYNNEI. This CDR3 spans 15 amino acids. The V gene end was trimmed by 8 bases and the J gene end by 3 bases; junction bases not matched to a gene: 4. The CDR3 is CASQRTSGRTDTQYF. As DNA, the CDR3 is TGTGCCAGCCAACGGACTAGCGGGAGGACAGATACGCAGTATTTT.

The chain combines TRBV28 with TRBJ1-5, with 9 bases fitting TRBD1. Germline CDR1 reads MDHEN; CDR2 reads SYDVKM. This CDR3 is built from 16 residues. V was clipped by 5 bases and J by 3 bases; unmatched bases: 8. CDR3 sequence: CASSRPGQGPNQPQHF. The CDR3 coding sequence is TGTGCCAGCAGTCGGCCGGGACAGGGTCCCAATCAGCCCCAGCATTTT.

The chain has TRBV27 and TRBJ2-4, with TRBD2 identical over 13 bases. V gave up 3 bases and J gave up 13 bases; unmatched junction bases: 3. The V gene's germline CDR1 is MNHEY and CDR2 SMNVEV (reference sequence). The CDR3 sequence is 13 residues long. The CDR3 spells CASSLGLAGIQYF. The CDR3 DNA reads TGTGCCAGCAGTTTGGGACTAGCGGGAATCCAGTACTTC.

The genes are TRBV7-9 and TRBJ2-3; D may be TRBD2 (5 bases). V lost 1 base to trimming and J lost 4 bases, with 15 bases between them. Germline V gene sequence: CDR1 SEHNR, CDR2 FQNEAQ (reference sequence). The CDR3 has 16 residues. CDR3 sequence reads: CASSLEGSEGADTQYF. DNA of the CDR3: TGTGCCAGCAGCTTAGAGGGTAGCGAGGGCGCAGATACGCAGTATTTT.

The rearrangement links TRBV18 to TRBJ1-1, with D perhaps TRBD1 (5 bases). Deletions cut 3 bases from V and 8 bases from J, with 10 bases between. From germline, CDR1 is KGHSH and CDR2 LQKENI. The CDR3 loop spans 12 amino acids. CDR3 DNA: TGTGCCAGCTCACCGATTCAGGGCGAAGCTTTCTTT. Its translation is CASSPIQGEAFF.

The rearrangement uses TRBV11-2 and TRBJ2-2, with D perhaps TRBD2 (5 bases). From germline, CDR1 is SGHAT and CDR2 FQNNGV. This CDR3 spans 14 amino acids. Trimming removed 6 bases from V and 2 bases from J, with 10 bases in between. CDR3 residues: CASSVARNTGELFF. In nucleotides, the CDR3 is TGTGCCAGCAGTGTAGCGAGAAACACCGGGGAGCTGTTTTTT.

This clone was detected once. The chain employs TRBV5-4 and TRBJ1-4; D uncertain. Germline loops: CDR1 SGHNT, CDR2 YYREEE (reference sequence). V was cut by 0 bases and J by 10 bases, with 22 bases left in between. This CDR3 is 17 amino acids long. In DNA, the CDR3 is TGTGCCAGCAGCTTGGCAGAGGGCCCTTTGTCGAAAGGAAAACTGTTTTTT. This gives the protein CASSLAEGPLSKGKLFF.

The J gene is TRBJ2-5, the V gene TRBV2, with D possibly being TRBD2 (6 bases). The CDR3 extends over 15 amino acids. In germline, CDR1 is SNHLY, CDR2 FYNNEI. V gave up 7 bases and J gave up 5 bases, with 20 bases separating them. The CDR3 here is CASKGTFISFETQYF. The CDR3, as DNA: TGTGCCAGCAAGGGGACTTTCATTTCGTTTGAGACCCAGTACTTC.

This rearrangement joins TRBV19 to TRBJ2-7; the D gene is possibly TRBD2 (5 bases). The CDR3 contains 14 residues. Trimming removed 5 bases from V and 2 bases from J, with 13 bases in between. Germline V gene data show CDR1 as LNHDA and CDR2 as SQIVND (reference sequence). The CDR3 DNA sequence: TGTGCCAGTAGTTCCCGGACTGCCCCCTACGAGCAGTACTTC. This sequence encodes CASSSRTAPYEQYF.

The chain couples TRBV3-1 (or the pseudogene TRBV3-2) to TRBJ2-7, with D possibly TRBD2 on 7 matching bases. Trimming took off 4 bases at V and 12 bases at J, with 22 bases between the two ends. The CDR3 sequence is 14 residues long. Germline CDR1 is LGHDT and CDR2 is YNNKEL (reference sequence). The CDR3 nucleotides are TGTGCCAGCAGCCCGGGGGCGGGAGCGCTCTCGCGGTACTTC. Translating gives CASSPGAGALSRYF.

This clone has just one count. The gene calls are TRBV6-1 and TRBJ2-5, with D possibly being TRBD1 (5 bases). Trimming took 1 base from V and 1 from J, leaving 10 bases between them. The CDR3 length is 15 residues. Germline assignment: CDR1 MNHNS and CDR2 SASEGT. The CDR3: CASSEVGRAQETQYF. CDR3 DNA sequence: TGTGCCAGCAGTGAAGTCGGCAGGGCCCAAGAGACCCAGTACTTC.

The V and J genes are TRBV6-1 and TRBJ2-1, with TRBD2 matching over 15 bases. The trim removed 4 bases at V and 2 bases at J, leaving 9 bases unmatched. CDR1 MNHNS and CDR2 SASEGT come from the germline V gene. CDR3 length equals 19 residues. CDR3 bases: TGTGCCAGCAGTGCCGGGACTAGCGGGAGGAACTATCCCTACAATGAGCAGTTCTTC. Protein product: CASSAGTSGRNYPYNEQFF.

The chain recombines TRBV2 with TRBJ2-3; maybe TRBD1 (6 bases). The V end was cut by 3 bases, the J end by 2 bases, with 12 bases between. This CDR3 has 15 residues. Germline CDR1 reads SNHLY; CDR2 reads FYNNEI. CDR3 residues: CASSDAGAATDTQYF. The CDR3 nucleotides are TGTGCCAGCAGTGATGCAGGGGCCGCCACAGATACGCAGTATTTT.

The rearrangement links TRBV28 to TRBJ1-2, with D unclear. The V end lost 6 bases, the J end lost 4 bases, and 12 bases lay between the germline ends. The CDR3 consists of 13 residues. The germline CDR1 and CDR2 sequences are MDHEN and SYDVKM. CDR3 sequence: CASRPGSSYGYTF. The CDR3 DNA reads TGTGCCAGCAGGCCGGGATCCAGCTATGGCTACACCTTC.

The chain has TRBV4-1 and TRBJ2-6, with D maybe TRBD1 (5 bases). Germline CDR1 reads MGHRA; CDR2 reads YSYEKL. This CDR3 region has 17 residues. V lost 1 base to trimming and J lost 0 bases, with 10 bases between them. The CDR3 coding sequence is TGCGCCAGCAGCCAAGGTCAGGGCAACTCTGGGGCCAACGTCCTGACTTTC. This gives the protein CASSQGQGNSGANVLTF.

The V and J genes are TRBV18 and TRBJ1-1, with 12 bases that match TRBD1. V lost 2 bases to trimming and J lost 2 bases; unmatched junction nucleotides: 6. CDR1 and CDR2 from the germline V gene are KGHSH and LQKENI. The CDR3 is made up of 17 amino acids. This CDR3 reads CASSPGTGGLFNTEAFF. The CDR3, as DNA: TGTGCCAGCTCACCAGGGACAGGGGGCCTTTTCAACACTGAAGCTTTCTTT.

The rearrangement uses TRBV20-1 and TRBJ2-6; the D is unclear. The germline gives CDR1 DFQATT, CDR2 SNEGSKA (reference sequence). The CDR3 is 11 amino acids. Deletions cut 7 bases from V and 3 bases from J, with 4 bases between. CDR3: CSVRGANVLTF. The CDR3 nucleotides read TGCAGTGTGCGTGGGGCCAACGTCCTGACTTTC.

This clone was seen more than once but under ten times. The chain employs TRBV7-2 and TRBJ1-2; the match to TRBD1 covers 10 bases. The CDR3 consists of 15 residues. Germline V lookup: CDR1 SGHTA, CDR2 FQGNSA. V trimming: 4 bases; J trimming: 0 bases; junction bases outside the gene matches: 2. The CDR3, as DNA: TGTGCCAGCAGCTCCGGACAGGGGGCTAACTATGGCTACACCTTC. The encoded protein is CASSSGQGANYGYTF.

V is TRBV6-2 or TRBV6-3 and J is TRBJ2-5; 7 bases are shared with TRBD1. The CDR3 extends over 16 amino acids. Trimming at V came to 2 bases and at J to 4 bases, leaving 10 bases not matched to a gene. The germline V gene has CDR1 MNHEY and CDR2 SVGEGT. CDR3 sequence reads: CASSYIGVGGLETQYF. The CDR3 DNA reads TGTGCCAGCAGTTACATCGGGGTAGGGGGCCTAGAGACCCAGTACTTC.